This paragraph covers one T cell receptor beta chain sequence. These data are taken from a study of blood T cell repertoires in COVID-19. Germline CDR1 and CDR2: SGHRS and YFSETQ. There are 15 residues in the CDR3. Trimming cost V 1 base and J 3 bases, with 13 bases left between them. Repertoires were generated with immunoSEQ multiplex PCR, while TCRdb's copy carries only in-frame clones and drops some. This table holds more than 110,000 clones, 70% to 90% found once. The clonotype originates from an elderly woman with acute or convalescent COVID-19. Sequencing was performed on peripheral blood. This chain joins TRBV5-1 and TRBJ1-1; no clear D. CDR3 in DNA: TGCGCCAGCAGCTTGACTAGAGTCCCAGACACTGAAGCTTTCTTT. This sequence encodes CASSLTRVPDTEAFF.